What follows describes a single T cell receptor (beta chain). Its cognate antigen has yet to be identified. Base-call qualities are not available, and no considerably larger clone is one nucleotide away. Moderately to severely active disease, a Clinical Activity Score of at least 3, a NOSPECS grade of at least 4, and a duration under 3 months were present in ophthalmopathy patients. Patients with uncontrolled infections, other autoimmune diseases, pregnancy or lactation were excluded. Diagnoses were based on clinical symptoms, serum thyroxine and TRAb, thyroid ultrasound and orbital computed tomography. PBMCs were isolated from about 10 ml of fresh peripheral blood by Ficoll-Paque density gradient centrifugation. Trizol reagent was used to extract total RNA, and RNA quality was then checked on an Agilent 2100 Bioanalyzer. TCR beta CDR3 regions were amplified from RNA transcripts. The TCR CDR3 was subjected to a first round of RT-PCR using the HTBI primer set and the Qiagen OneStep RT-PCR kit. Libraries were constructed in a second round of multiplex PCR, after which size selection and purification were performed. Libraries were sequenced paired-end with 100 bp reads on an Illumina HiSeq2000. The paper's data handling went like this. Raw data were processed with SOAPnuke, discarding reads with adapters, uncalled bases, mean Phred below 15, or no exact constant-primer or identifier match. High-quality paired reads were merged with COPE v1.2.5, and unique nucleotide sequences were defined as clonotypes. MiTCR v1.1 was used to align the clonotypes against IMGT TRBV, TRBD and TRBJ reference segments. Only V-J combinations with frequency above 0.0001, covering 99% to 99.2% of repertoires, were analysed. The TCS score was defined as the ratio of F50 (clonal expansion) to E x V (chaos), calculated using BLOSUM62-based TCRdist between CDR3 peptides within each V-J. Welch's t-statistics and random forest reduced around 550 V-J features to 13, which were used in a naive Bayes classifier (R e1071). The public reads were run again by TCRdb, first through fastp at Q25 and then through MiXCR, and only productive beta chains were kept. All rows with the same CDR3 protein become a single entry with the most common DNA and genes. V and J calls and clone size were set by TCRdb, not the authors. The sample table contains around 500,000 distinct CDR3 sequences; only one count was recorded for 22% of them. The ten largest clonotypes hold 45% to 55% of the sample.

The data were taken from a study of T cells in Graves' hyperthyroidism and ophthalmopathy (dated 2019 in TCRdb). Study-wide context: Peripheral blood was collected at initial diagnosis, before any treatment. TCR V-J signatures able to tell the groups apart were searched for in a discovery cohort of some 97 patients, of whom under 45 had Graves' ophthalmopathy and under 65 had stable Graves' hyperthyroidism. The 90 or so discovery patients were randomly split 7:3 into training and test sets. After blood sampling, hyperthyroidism patients were treated with methimazole at a starting dose of 30 mg daily, and ophthalmopathy patients were treated with high-dose intravenous methylprednisolone. Thyroid tissue and blood T-cell repertoires from roughly six Graves' hyperthyroidism patients were also compared in the study. Prospective prediction of ophthalmopathy was tested in an independent validation cohort consisting of some 19 hyperthyroidism patients and 17 patients who later progressed to ophthalmopathy. TCR Vbeta CDR3 sequencing of 135 peripheral blood samples (43 ophthalmopathy, roughly 74 hyperthyroidism and approximately 17 progressor patients) is reported in the paper.

The CDR3 holds 14 amino acids from the cysteine to the phenylalanine. Left in the record is the CDR3 DNA by itself, 42 bases read in frame from the first base. CDR1 DFQATT and CDR2 SNEGSKA were looked up in the germline V gene (reference sequence). V ends up 3 bases short and J 2 bases short, with an unmatched junction base count of 7. Overall study results and their limits: A 13 V-J signature model separated ophthalmopathy from stable hyperthyroidism, with over 85% sensitivity and 81% to 82% specificity in cross-validation and 80%/75% in testing. Blood samples also contained most of the expanded thyroid clonotypes (frequency above 0.001), which suggests that blood repertoires may reflect thyroid immune responses. During validation, the model predicted progression to ophthalmopathy a median of around six months ahead of onset, with almost 71% sensitivity and around 72% specificity. Sample size was not statistically predetermined, and blinding of investigators to group allocation was not performed.

The clonotype comes from an older woman with Graves' ophthalmopathy. Sequenced sample: blood. Recombination connected TRBV20-1 to TRBJ2-7; 7 bases in between match TRBD2. The CDR3 has the sequence CSASARGGAYEQYF. The bases read TGCAGTGCTAGCGCTCGTGGGGGGGCCTACGAGCAGTACTTC.